This T cell receptor beta chain was recovered during a study of blood T cell repertoires in COVID-19. Background on the study: PBMCs, B-cell-depleted T cells, or T cells were the source of the cDNA or gDNA that made up the material.

This clone was recorded once. The protocol was immunoSEQ multiplex PCR, while the TCRdb copy is restricted to in-frame clones and leaves out a portion. The sample contains approximately 240,000 clones, around 90% of which appear only once. Trimming removed 5 bases from V and 0 bases from J, with 7 bases in between. This CDR3 has 13 amino acids. The germline gives CDR1 LNHDA, CDR2 SQIVND (reference sequence). The sample consisted of PBMCs or T cells enriched from blood (not recorded which). The V gene is TRBV19, the J gene TRBJ1-1; TRBD1 is a possible D gene (5 bases). This clonotype was sampled from a woman aged 25 to 39 with acute COVID-19. CDR3 protein: CASSEDMNTEAFF. As DNA, the CDR3 is TGTGCCAGTAGTGAGGACATGAACACTGAAGCTTTCTTT. Full variable domain (outside the CDR3, taken from reference TRBV19 and TRBJ1-1): DGGITQSPKYLFRKEGQNVTLSCEQNLNHDAMYWYRQDPGQGLRLIYYSQIVNDFQKGDIAEGYSVSREKKESFPLTVTSAQKNPTAFYLCASSEDMNTEAFFGQGTRLTVV.